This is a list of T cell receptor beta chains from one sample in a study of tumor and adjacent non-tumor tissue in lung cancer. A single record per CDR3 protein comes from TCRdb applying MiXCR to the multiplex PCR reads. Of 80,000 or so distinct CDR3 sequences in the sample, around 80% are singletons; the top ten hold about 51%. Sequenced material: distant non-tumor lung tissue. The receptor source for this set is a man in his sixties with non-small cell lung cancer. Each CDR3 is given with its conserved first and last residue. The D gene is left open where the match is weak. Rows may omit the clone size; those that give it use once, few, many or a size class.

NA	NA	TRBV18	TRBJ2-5	TGTGCCAGCTCACCACCCAATCTGCAAGAGATCCAGTACTTC	CASSPPNLQEIQYF
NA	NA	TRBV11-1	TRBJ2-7	TGTGCCAGCAGCTACCTCTCTTCCGGGACTGCGTACGAGCAGTACTTC	CASSYLSSGTAYEQYF
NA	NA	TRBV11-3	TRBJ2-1	TGTGCAAGCAGCTTAGTTACACCCCCCAGCGAGCGGTTCTTC	CASSLVTPPSERFF
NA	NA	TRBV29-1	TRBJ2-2	TGCAGCGTTGACAGGGGGAGGACCGGGGAGCTGTTTTTT	CSVDRGRTGELFF
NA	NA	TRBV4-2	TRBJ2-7	TGTGCCAGCAGCCAAGAACGGACGGGGACCTACGAGCAGTACTTC	CASSQERTGTYEQYF
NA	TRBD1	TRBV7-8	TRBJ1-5	TGTGCCAGCAGTGCAGGACAGGGGAATCAGCCCCAGCATTTT	CASSAGQGNQPQHF
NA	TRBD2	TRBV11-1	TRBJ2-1	TGTGCCAGCGTCTTATCTCGGCTAACGGGAGGCAACAATGAGCAGTTCTTC	CASVLSRLTGGNNEQFF
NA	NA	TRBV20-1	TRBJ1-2	TGCAGTTTCCTACACGGATGGAACTATAGCTACACCTTC	CSFLHGWNYSYTF
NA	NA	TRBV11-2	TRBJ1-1	TGTGCCAGCAGCTTAGTAGGGGGGGACACTGGAGCTTTCTTT	CASSLVGGDTGAFF
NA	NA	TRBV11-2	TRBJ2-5	TGTGCCTGCAGCTCCACAGTGGGGGGGCCAAAGGAGACTCAGTACTTC	CACSSTVGGPKETQYF
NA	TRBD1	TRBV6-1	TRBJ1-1	TGTGCCGGCAATGAAGACAGGGGCGACACTAAAGCTTTCTTT	CAGNEDRGDTKAFF
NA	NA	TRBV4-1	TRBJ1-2	TGTGCCAGCAGCCCGAACAGCACTTCTTTCGGCTACACCTTC	CASSPNSTSFGYTF
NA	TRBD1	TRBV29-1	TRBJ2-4	TGCAGCGTTGAAGTATTAGGGACAGTCAAAAACATTCAGTACTTC	CSVEVLGTVKNIQYF
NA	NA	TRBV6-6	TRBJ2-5	TGTGCCAGCAATTACAACAGGGGAGGTGCAGAGGCCCAGTACTTC	CASNYNRGGAEAQYF
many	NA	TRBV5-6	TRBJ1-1	TGTGCCAGCAGCTTGATGCAGGGACGGGCTTTCTTT	CASSLMQGRAFF
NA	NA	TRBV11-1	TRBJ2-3	TGTGCCATCAGCTCCGGACTCTTAGGTGGTACGGATACGCAGTATTTT	CAISSGLLGGTDTQYF
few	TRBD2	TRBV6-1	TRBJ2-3	TGTGCCATCAGCCAACTAGCGGGGGAGGTAGATACGCAGTTTTTT	CAISQLAGEVDTQFF
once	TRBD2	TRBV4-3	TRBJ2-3	TGCGCCAGCAAACAGGTTGGACTAGGCGGGAGTTTCGATACGCAGTATTTT	CASKQVGLGGSFDTQYF
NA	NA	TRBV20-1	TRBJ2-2	TGCAGTGTTTCCCCGGAAAAGAACACCGGGGAACTGTTTTTT	CSVSPEKNTGELFF
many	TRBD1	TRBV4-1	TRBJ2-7	TGCGCCAGCAGCCAGGCCGGGACAGGGAAGTACGAGCAGTACTTC	CASSQAGTGKYEQYF
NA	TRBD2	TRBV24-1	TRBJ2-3	TGTGCCACCAGTCATCCGAGATCTAGCGGGGGCACAGATACGCAGTATTTT	CATSHPRSSGGTDTQYF
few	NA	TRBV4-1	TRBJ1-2	TGCGCCAACAGCCAAGAATCCGCCCCCCCGGGGGGGTATGGCTACACCTTC	CANSQESAPPGGYGYTF